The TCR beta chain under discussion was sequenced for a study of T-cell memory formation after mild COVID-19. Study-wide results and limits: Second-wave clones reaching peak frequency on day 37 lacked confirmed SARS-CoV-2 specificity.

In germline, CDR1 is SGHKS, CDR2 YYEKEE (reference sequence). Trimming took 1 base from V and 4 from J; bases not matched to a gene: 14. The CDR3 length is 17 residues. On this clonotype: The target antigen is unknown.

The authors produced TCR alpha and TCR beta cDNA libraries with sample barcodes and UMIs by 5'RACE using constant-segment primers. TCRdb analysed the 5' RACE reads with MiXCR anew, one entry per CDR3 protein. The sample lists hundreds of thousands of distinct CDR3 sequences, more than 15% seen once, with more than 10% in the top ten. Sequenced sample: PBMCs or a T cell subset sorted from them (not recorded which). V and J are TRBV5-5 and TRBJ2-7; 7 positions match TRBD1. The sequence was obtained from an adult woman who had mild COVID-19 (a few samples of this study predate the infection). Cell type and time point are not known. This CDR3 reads CASSLPAPGQPIYEQYF. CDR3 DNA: TGTGCCAGCAGCTTGCCCGCGCCGGGACAGCCAATTTACGAGCAGTACTTC.